Presented here are 29 T cell receptor beta chains from one specimen sequenced in a study of long-term antiretroviral therapy in people with HIV. The run of the v3.0 immunoSEQ assay was at survey level. Some clones are missing from TCRdb's copy, which holds only in-frame ones; the method was immunoSEQ multiplex PCR. The sample carries 17,000 or so clones, 80% to 90% recorded once. The starting material was unsorted PBMCs, obtained 4.2 years after starting antiretroviral therapy. Receptors were obtained from a middle-aged man with HIV.

The chain joins TRBV7-2 to TRBJ1-5; D is perhaps TRBD1 (6 bases). The germline CDR1 and CDR2 sequences are SGHTA and FQGNSA. V was clipped by 5 bases and J by 2 bases, with 19 bases between them. This CDR3 contains 17 residues. CDR3 sequence reads: CASSPVGTGWRNQPQHF. The CDR3 DNA reads as TGTGCCAGCAGCCCGGTGGGAACAGGGTGGCGCAATCAGCCCCAGCATTTT. Complete variable domain (other parts from reference TRBV7-2 and TRBJ1-5): GAGVSQSPSNKVTEKGKDVELRCDPISGHTALYWYRQSLGQGLEFLIYFQGNSAPDKSGLPSDRFSAERTGGSVSTLTIQRTQQEDSAVYLCASSPVGTGWRNQPQHFGDGTRLSIL.

The chain links TRBV15 to TRBJ1-2, with 11 bases lining up with TRBD1. Germline CDR1 is LNHNV and CDR2 is YYDKDF (reference sequence). The CDR3 spans 15 residues. With V trimmed by 4 bases and J by 6 bases, 7 bases remained unmatched. The CDR3, as DNA: TGTGCCACCAGCACCAGGACAGGGGGCGCGCATGGCTACACCTTC. It is translated as CATSTRTGGAHGYTF.

This sequence joins TRBV18 and TRBJ2-6; the D is unclear. Germline CDR1 reads KGHSH; CDR2 reads LQKENI. This CDR3 is 14 amino acids long. Deletions cut 4 bases from V and 1 base from J, with 5 bases between. The CDR3 loop reads CASSQESGANVLTF. The DNA for the CDR3 is TGTGCCAGCTCACAGGAGTCTGGGGCCAACGTCCTGACTTTC.

This clone is categorized as medium-sized. The chain couples TRBV6-1 to TRBJ1-6; no definite D call. This CDR3 contains 15 residues. The germline CDR1 and CDR2 sequences are MNHNS and SASEGT. The V end lost 2 bases, the J end lost 5 bases, and 10 bases lay between the germline ends. CDR3 region: CASSESNGDNSPLHF. For the CDR3, the DNA is TGTGCCAGCAGTGAAAGCAACGGTGATAATTCACCCCTCCACTTT.

This clone was counted only a few times. This rearrangement joins TRBV28 to TRBJ2-5, with D possibly being TRBD1 or TRBD2 (5 bases each). CDR3 length: 15 residues. Germline V gene data show CDR1 as MDHEN and CDR2 as SYDVKM. V was pared by 1 base and J by 2 bases, with 11 bases between. In nucleotides, the CDR3 is TGTGCCAGCAGTTTATTCCAGGGAGCTCAAGAGACCCAGTACTTC. Protein product: CASSLFQGAQETQYF.

Here the CDR3 reads CASSEWKLAVDTQYF. DNA for the CDR3: TGTGCCAGCAGTGAATGGAAACTAGCTGTCGATACGCAGTATTTT. The rearrangement joins TRBV2 to TRBJ2-3; possible D gene TRBD2, 6 bases. Germline-derived CDR1 and CDR2 are SNHLY and FYNNEI. This CDR3 is built from 15 residues. V lost 2 bases, J lost 6 bases, and 15 bases lay in between.

The chain recombines TRBV7-9 with TRBJ2-1, with 11 bases lining up with TRBD1. V lost 5 bases to trimming and J lost 9 bases; unmatched junction nucleotides: 6. The CDR3 is made up of 14 amino acids. Germline CDR1 reads SEHNR; CDR2 reads FQNEAQ (reference sequence). The CDR3 is CASSPRGQGVEQFF. CDR3 sequence (DNA): TGTGCCAGCAGCCCCAGGGGACAGGGGGTTGAGCAGTTCTTC. Variable domain in full (rest from reference TRBV7-9 and TRBJ2-1): DTGVSQNPRHKITKRGQNVTFRCDPISEHNRLYWYRQTLGQGPEFLTYFQNEAQLEKSRLLSDRFSAERPKGSFSTLEIQRTEQGDSAMYLCASSPRGQGVEQFFGPGTRLTVL.

The V call is TRBV29-1, the J call TRBJ1-2; 9 nucleotides agree with TRBD1. The CDR3 loop spans 12 amino acids. Germline V gives CDR1 SQVTM, CDR2 ANQGSEA. V lost 3 bases, J lost 4 bases, and 0 bases stayed unmatched. DNA for the CDR3: TGCAGCGTTGAGACAGGGGGCTATGGCTACACCTTC. Encoded protein: CSVETGGYGYTF. The variable domain in full, completed from reference TRBV29-1 and TRBJ1-2, reads SAVISQKPSRDICQRGTSLTIQCQVDSQVTMMFWYRQQPGQSLTLIATANQGSEATYESGFVIDKFPISRPNLTFSTLTVSNMSPEDSSIYLCSVETGGYGYTFGSGTRLTVV.

The chain is built from TRBV14 and TRBJ2-7; D is uncertain. CDR1 is SGHDN, CDR2 FVKESK, per germline. The CDR3 extends over 12 amino acids. V was pared by 0 bases and J by 9 bases, with 9 bases between. CDR3 nucleotide sequence: TGTGCCAGCAGCCAAGATCGGGTCTCGCAGTACTTC. This translates into CASSQDRVSQYF.

This clone has only one observation. This sequence joins TRBV5-4 and TRBJ2-1, with TRBD1 matching over 10 bases. Germline assignment: CDR1 SGHNT and CDR2 YYREEE (reference sequence). There are 17 residues in the CDR3. The V gene end was trimmed by 2 bases and the J gene end by 0 bases; junction bases not matched to a gene: 5. The CDR3 loop reads CASSFPRQGASYNEQFF. CDR3 coding DNA: TGTGCCAGCAGCTTCCCAAGACAGGGGGCCTCCTACAATGAGCAGTTCTTC.

This chain joins TRBV7-6 and TRBJ1-2; 9 bases match TRBD1. CDR3 length: 13 amino acids. The germline CDR1 and CDR2 sequences are SGHVS and FNYEAQ. The V gene end was trimmed by 5 bases and the J gene end by 8 bases; junction bases not matched to a gene: 6. CDR3 in DNA: TGTGCCAGCAGCCCGGGGACAGGGCGAGGCTACACCTTC. Amino acid sequence: CASSPGTGRGYTF.

CDR3 in amino acids: CAWSGQGPGIIAKNIQYF. The DNA for the CDR3 is TGTGCCTGGAGTGGACAGGGGCCTGGAATTATAGCCAAAAACATTCAGTACTTC. This chain connects TRBV30 to TRBJ2-4, with 8 bases aligning to TRBD1. In germline, CDR1 is GTSNPN, CDR2 SVGIG (reference sequence). Trimming at V came to 1 base and at J to 0 bases, leaving 11 bases not matched to a gene. The CDR3 covers 18 residues.

This CDR3 reads CASSLLGNGSYEQYF. CDR3 DNA sequence: TGTGCCAGCAGCTTACTGGGGAACGGCTCCTACGAGCAGTACTTC. The chain links TRBV5-5 to TRBJ2-7, with unresolved D. The V end lost 2 bases, the J end lost 0 bases, and 12 bases lay between the germline ends. Germline CDR1 reads SGHKS; CDR2 reads YYEKEE (reference sequence). This CDR3 is built from 15 residues. Complete variable domain (other parts from reference TRBV5-5 and TRBJ2-7): DAGVTQSPTHLIKTRGQQVTLRCSPISGHKSVSWYQQVLGQGPQFIFQYYEKEERGRGNFPDRFSARQFPNYSSELNVNALLLGDSALYLCASSLLGNGSYEQYFGPGTRLTVT.

The CDR3 is CASRLTGSSNQPQHF. The CDR3 nucleotides are TGTGCCAGTAGGCTAACAGGTTCTAGCAATCAGCCCCAGCATTTT. This chain uses TRBV19 with TRBJ1-5; possibly TRBD1 for D (5 bases). Trimming cost V 6 bases and J 0 bases, with 12 bases left between them. The CDR3 has 15 amino acids. The V gene's germline CDR1 is LNHDA and CDR2 SQIVND (reference sequence).

This clone showed up just once. This rearrangement joins TRBV4-3 to TRBJ1-3, with D perhaps matching TRBD1 (5 bases). V dropped 4 bases and J dropped 3 bases, with 13 bases sitting between them. This CDR3 has 15 residues. Germline CDR1 reads LGHNA; CDR2 reads YSLEER. This chain's CDR3 is CASSPDPGDGNTIYF. CDR3 coding DNA: TGCGCCAGCAGCCCCGATCCGGGGGATGGAAACACCATATATTTT.

The chain has TRBV15 and TRBJ1-5, with D hard to call. The CDR3 extends over 15 amino acids. CDR1 and CDR2 from the germline V gene are LNHNV and YYDKDF (reference sequence). Between the trimmed V and J ends, which lost 0 bases and 0 bases, there was a span of 6 bases. Here the CDR3 DNA reads TGTGCCACCAGCAGAGACAGACTTAGCAATCAGCCCCAGCATTTT. Encoded protein: CATSRDRLSNQPQHF.

The rearrangement links TRBV28 to TRBJ1-6; 9 bases fit TRBD1. The CDR3 extends over 16 amino acids. Trimming cost V 3 bases and J 4 bases; bases outside gene matches: 4. Per the germline V gene, CDR1 is MDHEN and CDR2 is SYDVKM. The CDR3, as DNA: TGTGCCAGCAGTTTTTTGGGGACAGGGTATAATTCACCCCTCCACTTT. It translates to CASSFLGTGYNSPLHF.

The chain links TRBV4-3 to TRBJ1-2; 9 bases line up with TRBD1. This CDR3 has 15 amino acids. Germline CDR1 is LGHNA and CDR2 is YSLEER. V was clipped by 0 bases and J by 6 bases; unmatched bases: 5. The CDR3 region is CASSQERTGVDGYTF. The CDR3, as DNA: TGCGCCAGCAGCCAAGAACGGACAGGGGTCGATGGCTACACCTTC.

This clone was detected once. The gene calls are TRBV5-1 and TRBJ1-2, with D possibly TRBD1 on 5 matching bases. The ends were cut back, 0 bases at V and 5 bases at J, with 20 bases in the middle. The V gene's germline CDR1 is SGHRS and CDR2 YFSETQ. CDR3 length: 17 residues. In nucleotides, the CDR3 is TGCGCCAGCAGCTTGGGTGGTCGGCAGGGTGAAGGTTATGGCTACACCTTC. This codes for CASSLGGRQGEGYGYTF.

This chain uses TRBV28 with TRBJ2-2; TRBD1 might be the D (6 bases). V was pared by 2 bases and J by 9 bases, with 13 bases between. CDR3 length: 14 residues. Germline V gives CDR1 MDHEN, CDR2 SYDVKM. This CDR3 is CASSLPRQVWELFF. DNA of the CDR3: TGTGCCAGCAGTTTACCGAGACAGGTCTGGGAGCTGTTTTTT.

V usage is TRBV4-3 and J usage is TRBJ1-1; no firm D call. Between the trimmed V and J ends, which lost 2 bases and 3 bases, there was a span of 7 bases. This CDR3 is 13 amino acids long. Germline V gene sequence: CDR1 LGHNA, CDR2 YSLEER. As DNA, the CDR3 is TGCGCCAGCAGCCAAAGAATATACACTGAAGCTTTCTTT. Translating gives CASSQRIYTEAFF.

The rearrangement links TRBV5-8 to TRBJ1-6; D gene uncertain. V shed 1 base and J shed 9 bases, with 11 bases lying between them. The CDR3 length is 14 residues. Germline CDR1 reads SGHTS; CDR2 reads YDEGEE. The CDR3 loop is CASSLSGRGSPLHF. The CDR3 DNA reads as TGTGCCAGCAGCTTGTCAGGCCGCGGTTCACCCCTCCACTTT.

The V and J genes are TRBV2 and TRBJ2-3, with TRBD2 matching 10 bases. Germline CDR1 is SNHLY and CDR2 is FYNNEI. J gave up 1 base and V 7 bases, and 8 bases lay outside the gene matches. This CDR3 is built from 16 residues. CDR3 nucleotide sequence: TGTGCCAGCACAGAGCGGGGGGGCCTTGGCACAGATACGCAGTATTTT. Amino acids: CASTERGGLGTDTQYF.

The gene calls are TRBV5-1 and TRBJ2-5; D gene unclear. The V and J ends lost 4 bases and 5 bases respectively, with 9 bases between them. Per the germline V gene, CDR1 is SGHRS and CDR2 is YFSETQ. The CDR3 extends over 12 amino acids. The CDR3 protein is CASSPTLETQYF. The CDR3 DNA is TGCGCCAGCAGCCCGACCCTGGAGACCCAGTACTTC.

This clone was counted a single time. The J gene is TRBJ2-1, the V gene TRBV5-1; TRBD2 agrees at 14 bases. V was pared by 4 bases and J by 10 bases, with 10 bases of the junction left unmatched. The CDR3 runs to 16 residues. CDR1 is SGHRS and CDR2 is YFSETQ in the germline V gene. The CDR3 loop is CASSVDGLAGGREQFF. CDR3 coding DNA: TGCGCCAGCAGCGTGGATGGACTAGCGGGGGGACGGGAGCAGTTCTTC.

V usage is TRBV7-7 and J usage is TRBJ2-5; TRBD1 matches 7 bases. Germline lookup yields CDR1 SSHAT and CDR2 FNYEAQ (reference sequence). The CDR3 length is 16 residues. Trimming at V came to 5 bases and at J to 4 bases, leaving 13 bases not matched to a gene. The CDR3: CASSPILQGSRETQYF. CDR3 nucleotides: TGTGCCAGCAGCCCGATATTACAGGGGAGTAGAGAGACCCAGTACTTC. Combining the CDR3 with reference TRBV7-7 and TRBJ2-5 gives the whole variable domain GAGVSQSPRYKVTKRGQDVTLRCDPISSHATLYWYQQALGQGPEFLTYFNYEAQPDKSGLPSDRFSAERPEGSISTLTIQRTEQRDSAMYRCASSPILQGSRETQYFGPGTRLLVL.

The rearrangement uses TRBV7-6 and TRBJ1-6; perhaps TRBD1 as D (6 bases). V lost 5 bases, J lost 0 bases, and 14 bases lay in between. Germline V lookup: CDR1 SGHVS, CDR2 FNYEAQ. This CDR3 contains 17 residues. CDR3 sequence (DNA): TGTGCCAGCAGCCCGAATACAGGGAGCTCCTATAATTCACCCCTCCACTTT. Translating gives CASSPNTGSSYNSPLHF.

The chain employs TRBV18 and TRBJ1-1; possibly TRBD1 for D (6 bases). This CDR3 comprises 14 residues. The germline V gene encodes CDR1 KGHSH and CDR2 LQKENI. Trimming stripped 2 bases from V and 1 base from J, with 8 bases between. In nucleotides, the CDR3 is TGTGCCAGCTCACCAGAGGGGGGGAACACTGAAGCTTTCTTT. This encodes CASSPEGGNTEAFF.

This clone came up once. The rearrangement uses TRBV30 and TRBJ1-5; D gene ambiguous. Germline-derived CDR1 and CDR2 are GTSNPN and SVGIG (reference sequence). Trimming took 2 bases from V and 2 from J, leaving 10 bases between them. The CDR3 extends over 14 amino acids. CDR3 coding DNA: TGTGCCTGGAGTACGGGTAATGGCAATCAGCCCCAGCATTTT. Encoded protein: CAWSTGNGNQPQHF.